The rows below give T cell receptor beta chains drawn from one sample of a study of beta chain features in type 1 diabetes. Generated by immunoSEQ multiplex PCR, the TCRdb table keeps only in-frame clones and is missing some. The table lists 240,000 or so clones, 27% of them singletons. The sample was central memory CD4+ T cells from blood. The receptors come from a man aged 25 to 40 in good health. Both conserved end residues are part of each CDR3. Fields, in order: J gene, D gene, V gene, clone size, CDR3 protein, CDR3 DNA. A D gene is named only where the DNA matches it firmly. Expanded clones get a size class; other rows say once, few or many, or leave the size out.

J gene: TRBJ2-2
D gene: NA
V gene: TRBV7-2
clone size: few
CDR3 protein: CASSSDGELFF
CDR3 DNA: TGTGCCAGCAGTTCCGACGGGGAGCTGTTTTTT

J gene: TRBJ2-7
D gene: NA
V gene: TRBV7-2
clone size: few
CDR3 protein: CASSLNWDSYEQYF
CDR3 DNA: TGTGCCAGCAGCCTCAACTGGGACTCGTACGAGCAGTACTTC

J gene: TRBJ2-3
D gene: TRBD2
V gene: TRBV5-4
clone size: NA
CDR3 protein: CASSPSGARDTQYF
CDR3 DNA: TGTGCCAGCAGCCCCAGCGGGGCTAGAGATACGCAGTATTTT

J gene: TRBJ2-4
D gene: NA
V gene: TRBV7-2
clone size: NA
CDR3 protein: CASSSPTLIAKNIQYF
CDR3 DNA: TGTGCCAGCAGCTCCCCAACCCTTATAGCCAAAAACATTCAGTACTTC

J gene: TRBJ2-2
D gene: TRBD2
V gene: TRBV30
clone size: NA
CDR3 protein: CAWSSSGGETGELFF
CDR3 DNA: TGTGCCTGGAGTTCTAGCGGGGGAGAAACCGGGGAGCTGTTTTTT

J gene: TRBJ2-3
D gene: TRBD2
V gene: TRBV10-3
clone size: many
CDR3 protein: CATARGRDTDTQYF
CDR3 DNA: TGTGCCACCGCCCGTGGGAGGGACACAGATACGCAGTATTTT

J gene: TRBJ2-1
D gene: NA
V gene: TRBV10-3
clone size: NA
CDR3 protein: CAISDLDSYNEQFF
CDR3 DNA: TGTGCCATCAGTGACCTGGACAGCTACAATGAGCAGTTCTTC

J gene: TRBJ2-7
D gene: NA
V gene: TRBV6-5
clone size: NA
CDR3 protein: CASSSPGRQYEQYF
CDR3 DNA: TGTGCCAGCAGTTCCCCGGGACGGCAGTACGAGCAGTACTTC

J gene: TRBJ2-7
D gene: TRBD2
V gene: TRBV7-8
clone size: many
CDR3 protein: CASGAGSYEQYF
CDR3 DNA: TGTGCCAGCGGAGCGGGATCCTACGAGCAGTACTTC

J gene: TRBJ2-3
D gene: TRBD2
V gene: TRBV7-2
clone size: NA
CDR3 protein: CASSRTSGTDTQYF
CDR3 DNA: TGTGCCAGCAGTCGGACTAGCGGCACAGATACGCAGTATTTT

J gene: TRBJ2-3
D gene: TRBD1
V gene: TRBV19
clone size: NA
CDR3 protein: CASSIRDRVSDTQYF
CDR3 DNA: TGTGCCAGTAGTATTCGGGACAGGGTCTCCGATACGCAGTATTTT

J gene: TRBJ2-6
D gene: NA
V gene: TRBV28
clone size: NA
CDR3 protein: CASKKGVSGANVLTF
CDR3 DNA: TGTGCCAGCAAGAAGGGGGTTTCTGGGGCCAACGTCCTGACTTTC

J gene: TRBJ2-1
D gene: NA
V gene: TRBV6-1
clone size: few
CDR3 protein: CASGSSYNEQFF
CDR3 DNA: TGTGCCAGCGGGAGCTCCTACAATGAGCAGTTCTTC

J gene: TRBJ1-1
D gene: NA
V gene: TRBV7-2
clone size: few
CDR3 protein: CASSLSLNTEAFF
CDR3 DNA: TGTGCCAGCAGCTTATCTCTGAACACTGAAGCTTTCTTT

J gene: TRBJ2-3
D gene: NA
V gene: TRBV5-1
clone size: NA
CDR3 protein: CASSAGDPTDTQYF
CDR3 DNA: TGCGCCAGCAGCGCCGGGGACCCTACAGATACGCAGTATTTT

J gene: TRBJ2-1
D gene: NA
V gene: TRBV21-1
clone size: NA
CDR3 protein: CASRTDRGKHNEQFF
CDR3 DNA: TGTGCCAGCAGGACGGACAGGGGGAAGCACAATGAGCAGTTCTTC

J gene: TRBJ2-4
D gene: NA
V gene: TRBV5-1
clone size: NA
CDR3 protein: CASSLEASKNIQYF
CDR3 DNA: TGCGCCAGCAGCTTGGAGGCATCCAAAAACATTCAGTACTTC

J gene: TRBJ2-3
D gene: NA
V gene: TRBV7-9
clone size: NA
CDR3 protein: CASSLWTVDTQYF
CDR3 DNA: TGTGCCAGCAGCTTGTGGACAGTAGATACGCAGTATTTT

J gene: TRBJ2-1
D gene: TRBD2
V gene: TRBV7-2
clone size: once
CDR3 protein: CASSPGLAGGSNEQFF
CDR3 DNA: TGTGCCAGCAGCCCGGGACTAGCGGGAGGATCGAATGAGCAGTTCTTC

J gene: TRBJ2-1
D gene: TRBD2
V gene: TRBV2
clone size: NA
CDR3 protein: CASSPLAGSEQFF
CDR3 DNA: TGTGCCAGCAGCCCTCTAGCGGGGAGTGAGCAGTTCTTC

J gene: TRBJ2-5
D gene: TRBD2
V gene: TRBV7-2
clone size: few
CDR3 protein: CASSFSLAGETQYF
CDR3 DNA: TGTGCCAGCAGCTTTTCGCTAGCGGGAGAGACCCAGTACTTC

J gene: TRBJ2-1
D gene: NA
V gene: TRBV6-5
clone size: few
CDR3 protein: CASSSLRGLHEFF
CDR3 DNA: TGTGCCAGCAGTTCCCTTCGGGGGCTCCACGAGTTCTTC